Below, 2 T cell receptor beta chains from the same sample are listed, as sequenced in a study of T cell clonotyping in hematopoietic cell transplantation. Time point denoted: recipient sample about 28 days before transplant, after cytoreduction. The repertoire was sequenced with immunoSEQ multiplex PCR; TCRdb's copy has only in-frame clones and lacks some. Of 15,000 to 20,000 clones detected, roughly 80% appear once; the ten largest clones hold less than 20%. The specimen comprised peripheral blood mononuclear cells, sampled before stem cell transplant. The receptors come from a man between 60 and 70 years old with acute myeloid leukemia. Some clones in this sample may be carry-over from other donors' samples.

CDR3 coding DNA: TGCGCCAGCAGCTTGGGCGGGGGAAGAGAGACCCAGTACTTC. Protein product: CASSLGGGRETQYF. The rearrangement uses TRBV5-1 and TRBJ2-5, with 7 nucleotides matching TRBD2. Germline V CDR1 and CDR2: SGHRS, YFSETQ. The CDR3 runs to 14 residues. The V segment lost 0 bases and the J segment 4 bases; nucleotides outside the gene matches: 3. Using reference TRBV5-1 and TRBJ2-5 for the parts outside the CDR3, the full variable domain is KAGVTQTPRYLIKTRGQQVTLSCSPISGHRSVSWYQQTPGQGLQFLFEYFSETQRNKGNFPGRFSGRQFSNSRSEMNVSTLELGDSALYLCASSLGGGRETQYFGPGTRLLVL.

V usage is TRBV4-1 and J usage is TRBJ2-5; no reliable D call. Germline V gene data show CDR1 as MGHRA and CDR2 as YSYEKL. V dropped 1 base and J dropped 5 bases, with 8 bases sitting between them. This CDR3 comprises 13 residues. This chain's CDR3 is CASSQVVWETQYF. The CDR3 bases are TGCGCCAGCAGCCAAGTTGTGTGGGAGACCCAGTACTTC.